This T cell receptor (beta chain) stems from a study of regulatory T cells in long-lasting Graves disease. In building TCR beta libraries, iRepertoire HTBI primers were used together with Arm-PCR of CDR3 regions. TCRdb called the multiplex PCR reads again in MiXCR, with one record for every CDR3 protein. The sample consists of over 450,000 distinct CDR3 sequences, about 11% of them appearing once. As to time point: newly diagnosed GD, antithyroid drugs for less than 3 months. With RNA extracted from PBMCs as input, the TCR library was made. Only a few counts were recorded for this clonotype. Germline CDR1 SGHNT, CDR2 YYREEE (reference sequence). V gave up 5 bases and J gave up 4 bases, with 23 bases separating them. This CDR3 is 17 amino acids long. In addition, the sample was reused for a study of T cells in Graves' hyperthyroidism and ophthalmopathy.

The receptor was isolated from a woman in her 30s with Graves disease. V and J are TRBV5-4 and TRBJ2-3; D may be TRBD2 (6 bases). This material consisted of peripheral blood mononuclear cells (PBMCs), taken at new diagnosis, from a patient treated with antithyroid drugs. Here the CDR3 DNA reads TGTGCCAGCAGAAATCCGGGACCGAAGAGGAGGGCAGATACGCAGTATTTT. It specifies CASRNPGPKRRADTQYF.